This T cell receptor (beta chain) originates from a study of control samples from healthy donors and cancer patients. Trimming left V 5 bases short and J 2 bases short, with 16 bases between. Germline lookup yields CDR1 WSHSY and CDR2 SAAADI. The CDR3 has 16 amino acids. TCRdb keeps only in-frame clones here, not all; method: immunoSEQ multiplex PCR. The data contain 60,000 to 95,000 clones, roughly 90% of them seen just once; the ten biggest clones take up over 8%. This receptor was obtained from a woman between 50 and 59 years old with colorectal cancer. This chain joins TRBV10-2 and TRBJ1-5; D is unresolved. The specimen sequenced was PBMCs. In nucleotides, the CDR3 is TGCGCCAGCAGTCTAGGTCGAGGAGGAGGCAATCAGCCCCAGCATTTT. Protein: CASSLGRGGGNQPQHF.